The 31 T cell receptor beta chains presented below share a single source sample, sequenced in a study of cytomegalovirus exposure and HLA in healthy donors. Profiling relied on immunoSEQ multiplex PCR, and the TCRdb table lists in-frame clones only, not all of them. Among some 240,000 clones listed, roughly 87% were seen once. The specimen sequenced was PBMCs. The receptors stem from a woman aged 18-29 years in good health and CMV-seropositive.

The chain recombines TRBV7-9 with TRBJ2-7; maybe TRBD2 (6 bases). Trimming took 5 bases from V and 0 from J, leaving 8 bases between them. This CDR3 contains 13 residues. Germline V gene sequence: CDR1 SEHNR, CDR2 FQNEAQ (reference sequence). DNA of the CDR3: TGTGCCAGCAGCCTTAGCGGCTCCTACGAGCAGTACTTC. The encoded protein is CASSLSGSYEQYF.

The rearrangement uses TRBV9 and TRBJ1-5, with D possibly TRBD1 on 6 matching bases. The V end was cut by 0 bases, the J end by 5 bases, with 9 bases between. The CDR3 consists of 14 residues. Germline loops: CDR1 SGDLS, CDR2 YYNGEE. The chain's CDR3 is CASSVDTGYQPQHF. The DNA for the CDR3 is TGTGCCAGCAGCGTAGACACAGGGTATCAGCCCCAGCATTTT.

This chain uses TRBV27 with TRBJ2-7, with 14 bases matching TRBD2. V lost 1 base and J lost 3; bases outside the gene matches: 5. CDR3 length equals 17 residues. Germline loops: CDR1 MNHEY, CDR2 SMNVEV (reference sequence). Here the CDR3 DNA reads TGTGCCAGCAGTTTATGGGGACTAGCGGGAGTTCGCTACGAGCAGTACTTC. It codes for CASSLWGLAGVRYEQYF.

The rearrangement uses TRBV6-5 and TRBJ2-7, with TRBD2 matching over 11 bases. Germline trimming cut 6 bases from V and 4 bases from J; bases unmatched to any gene: 8. This CDR3 has 15 residues. Germline values: CDR1 MNHEY, CDR2 SVGAGI. The CDR3 sequence: CASSSPGLAVYEQYF. In DNA, the CDR3 is TGTGCCAGCAGCTCCCCGGGACTAGCGGTGTACGAGCAGTACTTC.

The rearrangement uses TRBV30 and TRBJ2-7, with 9 bases lining up with TRBD1. The germline V gene encodes CDR1 GTSNPN and CDR2 SVGIG (reference sequence). CDR3 length: 15 amino acids. With V trimmed by 1 base and J by 1 base, 5 bases remained unmatched. The CDR3: CAWSAGTGFSYEQYF. CDR3 sequence (DNA): TGTGCCTGGAGTGCCGGGACAGGGTTTTCCTACGAGCAGTACTTC. Based on the CDR3 plus reference TRBV30 and TRBJ2-7, the full variable domain is SQTIHQWPATLVQPVGSPLSLECTVEGTSNPNLYWYRQAAGRGLQLLFYSVGIGQISSEVPQNLSASRPQDRQFILSSKKLLLSDSGFYLCAWSAGTGFSYEQYFGPGTRLTVT.

The chain carries TRBV6-1 and TRBJ1-5, with D hard to call. This CDR3 region has 12 residues. Germline lookup yields CDR1 MNHNS and CDR2 SASEGT. V lost 2 bases, J lost 7 bases, and 6 bases lay in between. The CDR3 protein is CASSEFGQPQHF. DNA for the CDR3: TGTGCCAGCAGTGAATTTGGCCAGCCCCAGCATTTT.

The chain is built from TRBV7-9 and TRBJ2-5; 7 nucleotides agree with TRBD1. CDR3 length: 13 residues. J gave up 2 bases and V 5 bases, and 2 bases lay outside the gene matches. The V gene's germline CDR1 is SEHNR and CDR2 FQNEAQ (reference sequence). The CDR3, as DNA: TGTGCCAGCAGCCCACAGGGGCAAGAGACCCAGTACTTC. Encoded protein: CASSPQGQETQYF.

The rearrangement joins TRBV28 to TRBJ1-1; TRBD1 matches at 7 bases. After removal of 8 bases from V and 1 base from J, the junction contained 10 bases not matched to a gene. The length of the CDR3 is 15 residues. Looked up from germline, CDR1 is MDHEN and CDR2 is SYDVKM. CDR3 residues: CASGPRDSQNTEAFF. CDR3 DNA: TGTGCCAGCGGGCCCCGGGACAGCCAGAACACTGAAGCTTTCTTT.

In this sample, this clone turned up once. The J gene is TRBJ1-5, the V gene TRBV6-1; D call uncertain. Trimming shortened V by 1 base and J by 1 base, and 8 bases separated the two germline ends. The CDR3 sequence is 15 residues long. Germline V lookup: CDR1 MNHNS, CDR2 SASEGT. CDR3 residues: CASSEGSGSNQPQHF. CDR3 coding DNA: TGTGCCAGCAGTGAAGGCTCCGGGAGCAATCAGCCCCAGCATTTT.

The CDR3 is CAISPLGYEQYF. The CDR3 nucleotides read TGTGCCATCAGCCCTCTCGGGTACGAGCAGTACTTC. The chain uses TRBV10-3 and TRBJ2-7; D call uncertain. There are 12 residues in the CDR3. Germline V gene sequence: CDR1 ENHRY, CDR2 SYGVKD. V lost 6 bases, J lost 4 bases, and 10 bases lay in between.

The CDR3 nucleotides are TGTGCCAGCAGTGTAGGTCCGGCAGGGCCAAAGGGAGAGACCCAGTACTTC. Its translation is CASSVGPAGPKGETQYF. The chain joins TRBV2 to TRBJ2-5; perhaps TRBD1 as D (5 bases). V was shortened by 4 bases and J by 4 bases, with 22 bases between the two germline ends. This CDR3 is 17 amino acids long. CDR1 and CDR2 from the germline V gene are SNHLY and FYNNEI.

This clone was detected only a few times. The rearrangement joins TRBV28 to TRBJ1-5; maybe TRBD1 (6 bases). Between the trimmed V and J ends, which lost 10 bases and 6 bases, there was a span of 16 bases. The germline CDR1 and CDR2 sequences are MDHEN and SYDVKM. The CDR3 runs to 13 residues. DNA of the CDR3: TGTGCCATCCGGATGGGGGCCCGTCAGCCCCAGCATTTT. Amino acids: CAIRMGARQPQHF.

The chain employs TRBV30 and TRBJ1-1; 7 bases are shared with TRBD1. Germline V gene data show CDR1 as GTSNPN and CDR2 as SVGIG (reference sequence). The CDR3 sequence is 13 residues long. With V trimmed by 1 base and J by 1 base, 0 bases remained unmatched. CDR3 sequence (DNA): TGTGCCTGGAGTGACAGGGGGAACACTGAAGCTTTCTTT. Protein sequence: CAWSDRGNTEAFF.

The V call is TRBV2, the J call TRBJ2-1; 7 bases match TRBD1. V trimming: 3 bases; J trimming: 3 bases; junction bases outside the gene matches: 14. Germline lookup yields CDR1 SNHLY and CDR2 FYNNEI. CDR3 length equals 18 residues. Here the CDR3 reads CASSDPRDRSSIYNEQFF. CDR3 DNA: TGTGCCAGCAGTGACCCCCGGGACAGAAGTTCGATCTACAATGAGCAGTTCTTC.

The V call is TRBV10-1, the J call TRBJ2-7; D is unclear. The ends were cut back, 3 bases at V and 1 base at J, with 10 bases in the middle. The length of the CDR3 is 14 residues. Germline values: CDR1 WNHNN, CDR2 SYGVQD (reference sequence). CDR3 sequence (DNA): TGCGCCAGCAGTGACATAGCCTCGTCCTACGAGCAGTACTTC. Its translation: CASSDIASSYEQYF.

The chain has TRBV5-1 and TRBJ2-2; 8 bases map to TRBD2. Germline V lookup: CDR1 SGHRS, CDR2 YFSETQ. The V segment lost 3 bases and the J segment 5 bases; nucleotides outside the gene matches: 6. CDR3 length: 15 amino acids. CDR3 sequence (DNA): TGCGCCAGCAGCTCCCAAGCGGGAGATACCGGGGAGCTGTTTTTT. It yields the protein CASSSQAGDTGELFF. The full variable domain, completed using reference TRBV5-1 and TRBJ2-2, is KAGVTQTPRYLIKTRGQQVTLSCSPISGHRSVSWYQQTPGQGLQFLFEYFSETQRNKGNFPGRFSGRQFSNSRSEMNVSTLELGDSALYLCASSSQAGDTGELFFGEGSRLTVL.

This chain connects TRBV5-8 to TRBJ1-5; the D gene is possibly TRBD1 (6 bases). The V gene lost 4 bases and the J gene lost 2 bases, with 10 bases spanning the gap. CDR1 is SGHTS and CDR2 is YDEGEE in the germline V gene. CDR3 length: 14 amino acids. This chain's CDR3 is CASSQRQGNQPQHF. CDR3 DNA: TGTGCCAGCAGCCAGAGACAGGGCAATCAGCCCCAGCATTTT. Variable domain in full (rest from reference TRBV5-8 and TRBJ1-5): EAGVTQSPTHLIKTRGQQATLRCSPISGHTSVYWYQQALGLGLQFLLWYDEGEERNRGNFPPRFSGRQFPNYSSELNVNALELEDSALYLCASSQRQGNQPQHFGDGTRLSIL.

V usage is TRBV4-1 and J usage is TRBJ1-5, with 7 bases identical to TRBD1. Germline values: CDR1 MGHRA, CDR2 YSYEKL. The V and J ends lost 1 base and 3 bases, in that order; junction bases with no gene match: 6. There are 16 residues in the CDR3. In DNA, the CDR3 is TGCGCCAGCAGCCAAGCTACAGGGGAACCCAATCAGCCCCAGCATTTT. This codes for CASSQATGEPNQPQHF.

The V and J genes are TRBV15 and TRBJ2-5; no definite D call. V lost 4 bases and J 5 bases, leaving 11 bases between the germline ends. The CDR3 sequence is 13 residues long. Germline CDR1 is LNHNV and CDR2 is YYDKDF (reference sequence). The CDR3 region is CATSTFERETQYF. In DNA form, the CDR3 reads TGTGCCACCAGCACCTTCGAACGGGAGACCCAGTACTTC.

This clone has a handful of counts. CDR3 sequence: CASALNTEAFF. CDR3 DNA sequence: TGTGCTAGTGCCTTGAACACTGAAGCTTTCTTT. This chain links TRBV12-5 with TRBJ1-1; D not certain. The V gene's germline CDR1 is LGHNT and CDR2 FRNRAP. The CDR3 is 11 amino acids. Trimming removed 7 bases from V and 0 bases from J, with 3 bases in between.

The chain couples TRBV4-1 to TRBJ2-5; TRBD1 aligns across 8 bases. CDR3 size: 15 residues. CDR1 MGHRA and CDR2 YSYEKL come from the germline V gene. Trimming cost V 2 bases and J 7 bases; bases outside gene matches: 9. The CDR3 DNA follows: TGCGCCAGCAGCCAATACGTGACAGGGGAAGTGACCCAGTACTTC. Protein sequence: CASSQYVTGEVTQYF.

The chain recombines TRBV4-1 with TRBJ2-3, with 8 bases lining up with TRBD2. Germline values: CDR1 MGHRA, CDR2 YSYEKL. After removal of 1 base from V and 4 bases from J, the junction contained 7 bases not matched to a gene. The CDR3 runs to 16 residues. CDR3 region: CASSQAGTRFPDTQYF. CDR3 DNA sequence: TGCGCCAGCAGCCAAGCCGGGACTAGGTTCCCAGATACGCAGTATTTT.

The chain uses TRBV4-1 and TRBJ2-2, with 14 bases aligning to TRBD2. V shed 4 bases and J 0 bases; nucleotides not matched to a gene: 10. The CDR3 consists of 20 residues. The V gene's germline CDR1 is MGHRA and CDR2 YSYEKL. CDR3 in amino acids: CASSPRLAGGHTANTGELFF. CDR3 nucleotides: TGCGCCAGCAGCCCTAGACTAGCGGGAGGGCACACAGCGAACACCGGGGAGCTGTTTTTT.

The V gene is TRBV28, the J gene TRBJ1-1; 7 bases fit TRBD1. V lost 5 bases and J lost 0; bases outside the gene matches: 12. Germline lookup yields CDR1 MDHEN and CDR2 SYDVKM. The CDR3 has 17 amino acids. The CDR3 reads CASSPGGTATLNTEAFF. As DNA, the CDR3 is TGTGCCAGCAGTCCCGGCGGGACAGCTACCTTGAACACTGAAGCTTTCTTT.

The genes are TRBV7-9 and TRBJ2-1; 7 positions agree with TRBD2. Germline V gene sequence: CDR1 SEHNR, CDR2 FQNEAQ (reference sequence). The CDR3 runs 16 residues. J gave up 4 bases and V 5 bases, and 11 bases lay outside the gene matches. The CDR3 loop is CASSHRLADSYNEQFF. In DNA form, the CDR3 reads TGTGCCAGCAGCCACAGACTAGCCGATTCTTACAATGAGCAGTTCTTC.

The V and J genes are TRBV5-6 and TRBJ2-1; D remains ambiguous. CDR1 and CDR2 (germline): SGHDT, YYEEEE. The CDR3 runs 13 residues. Trimming pared 0 bases from V and 6 bases from J, leaving 7 bases between. CDR3 sequence: CASSLGFGNEQFF. In DNA form, the CDR3 reads TGTGCCAGCAGCTTGGGGTTCGGCAATGAGCAGTTCTTC.

This clone occurred a few times. The gene calls are TRBV27 and TRBJ1-2; maybe TRBD1 (6 bases). CDR1 MNHEY and CDR2 SMNVEV come from the germline V gene (reference sequence). Trimming removed 3 bases from V and 5 bases from J, with 19 bases in between. The CDR3 covers 16 residues. The chain's CDR3 is CASSFLPKGEKYGYTF. CDR3 in DNA: TGTGCCAGCAGTTTTCTGCCCAAGGGGGAGAAATATGGCTACACCTTC.

The chain links TRBV28 to TRBJ2-1; 8 bases map to TRBD2. The germline CDR1 and CDR2 sequences are MDHEN and SYDVKM. Trimming at V came to 4 bases and at J to 1 base, leaving 9 bases not matched to a gene. The CDR3 has 17 amino acids. The CDR3: CASSSGRGGGSYNEQFF. CDR3 nucleotide sequence: TGTGCCAGCAGTTCGGGCCGGGGGGGAGGGTCCTACAATGAGCAGTTCTTC.

The chain combines TRBV28 with TRBJ2-7; D gene uncertain. The germline V and J ends were trimmed by 4 bases and 2 bases, with 15 bases remaining between them. Germline V gene lookup returns CDR1 MDHEN and CDR2 SYDVKM. CDR3 length: 15 amino acids. CDR3 DNA sequence: TGTGCCAGCAGTTCAATGGCCCCCAGGACCTACGAGCAGTACTTC. Encoded protein: CASSSMAPRTYEQYF.

This clone has only one observation. The chain employs TRBV15 and TRBJ2-3, with TRBD1 matching 8 bases. Germline V gene data show CDR1 as LNHNV and CDR2 as YYDKDF (reference sequence). V lost 1 base to trimming and J lost 6 bases; unmatched junction nucleotides: 6. This CDR3 region has 15 residues. DNA of the CDR3: TGTGCCACCAGCAGAGCGGACAGGGCGACCGATACGCAGTATTTT. It specifies CATSRADRATDTQYF.

The chain recombines TRBV5-4 with TRBJ2-1; 14 bases match TRBD2. The CDR3 is made up of 17 amino acids. CDR1 and CDR2 (germline): SGHNT, YYREEE (reference sequence). J lost 9 bases, V lost 1 base, and 9 bases had no gene match. Here the CDR3 DNA reads TGTGCCAGCAGCTTGTTGGGACTAGCGGGAGCCGAGGGTGAGCAGTTCTTC. This encodes CASSLLGLAGAEGEQFF.